The entry below gives a single TCR beta chain sequence along with its context. Its antigen is unknown. This record belongs to a study of cytomegalovirus exposure and HLA in healthy donors. The PCR had 60 Vbeta and 13 Jbeta primers. The protocol was immunoSEQ multiplex PCR, while the TCRdb copy is restricted to in-frame clones and leaves out a portion. The sample carries roughly 100,000 clones, roughly three quarters recorded once. Study results and limitations: It was likely that a cluster of highly shared sequence variants was a sequencing artifact. What a later analysis showed was that several of the most significant clusters appeared linked to common viral pathogens. Rare sequences made up most TCRs, while some public TCRs were found in many donors.

CDR3 length: 15 amino acids. Germline V gives CDR1 SEHNR, CDR2 FQNEAQ (reference sequence). The germline V and J ends were trimmed by 4 bases and 6 bases, with 19 bases remaining between them. The sequenced sample was PBMCs. The chain uses TRBV7-9 and TRBJ2-7; D possibly corresponds to TRBD2 (5 bases). The source is a man aged 35 to 55 in good health and CMV-seropositive. CDR3 sequence (DNA): TGTGCCAGCAGCTCCGCCCGAGGGCCCCTCAGCGAGCAGTACTTC. It encodes CASSSARGPLSEQYF.